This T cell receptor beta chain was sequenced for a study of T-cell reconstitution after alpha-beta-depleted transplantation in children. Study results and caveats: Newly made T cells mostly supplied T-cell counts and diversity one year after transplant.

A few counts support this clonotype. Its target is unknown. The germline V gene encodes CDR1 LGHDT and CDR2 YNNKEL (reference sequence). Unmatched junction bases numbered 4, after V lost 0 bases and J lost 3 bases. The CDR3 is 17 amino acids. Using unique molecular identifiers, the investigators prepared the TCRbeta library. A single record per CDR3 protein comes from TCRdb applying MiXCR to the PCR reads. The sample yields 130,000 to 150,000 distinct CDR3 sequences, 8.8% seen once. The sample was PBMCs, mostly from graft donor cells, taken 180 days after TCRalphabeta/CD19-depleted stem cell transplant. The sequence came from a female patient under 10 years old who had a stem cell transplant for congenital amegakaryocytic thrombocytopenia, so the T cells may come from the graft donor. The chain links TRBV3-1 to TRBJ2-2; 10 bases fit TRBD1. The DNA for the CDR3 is TGTGCCAGCAGCCAAGAGAGCGGGACAGGGGACACCGGGGAGCTGTTTTTT. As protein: CASSQESGTGDTGELFF.